These T cell receptor beta chains were read from a single sample in a study of blood T cell repertoires in COVID-19. TCRdb's table, derived via immunoSEQ multiplex PCR, lists solely in-frame clones and lacks some. The sample includes about 74,000 clones, approximately 78% of them seen just once. The sample consisted of peripheral blood. These receptors all come from a human donor in a cohort sampled during active COVID-19. Both conserved end residues are part of each CDR3. Fields, in order: CDR3 length, V gene, J gene, clone size, CDR3 protein. Size values are once, few and many counts, or a class for expanded clones, and some rows have none.

len: 15; v_gene: TRBV5-6; j_gene: TRBJ1-2; abundance: few; CDR3aa: CAGKSRGQGDYGYTF
len: 14; v_gene: TRBV3-1/TRBV3-2; j_gene: TRBJ1-1; abundance: few; CDR3aa: CASSQGSGLAEAFF
len: 12; v_gene: TRBV30; j_gene: TRBJ2-5; abundance: NA; CDR3aa: CAWSPSEETQYF
len: 16; v_gene: TRBV5-1; j_gene: TRBJ2-1; abundance: NA; CDR3aa: CASSLEGTSGRDEQFF
len: 13; v_gene: TRBV18; j_gene: TRBJ1-4; abundance: NA; CDR3aa: CASSLGTTEKLFF
len: 15; v_gene: TRBV6-5; j_gene: TRBJ2-1; abundance: few; CDR3aa: CASSSSGLAYNEQFF
len: 17; v_gene: TRBV10-2; j_gene: TRBJ2-2; abundance: NA; CDR3aa: CASSPLLGRKNTGELFF
len: 14; v_gene: TRBV3-1/TRBV3-2; j_gene: TRBJ1-2; abundance: NA; CDR3aa: CASSQERTAYGYTF
len: 15; v_gene: TRBV6-5; j_gene: TRBJ2-7; abundance: NA; CDR3aa: CASVPETSGRGEQYF
len: 16; v_gene: TRBV5-6; j_gene: TRBJ2-7; abundance: NA; CDR3aa: CASSAPWLAGVREQYF
len: 14; v_gene: TRBV5-4; j_gene: TRBJ2-7; abundance: NA; CDR3aa: CASSLSGITYEQYF
len: 15; v_gene: TRBV7-9; j_gene: TRBJ2-5; abundance: NA; CDR3aa: CASSLGGVYQETQYF
len: 14; v_gene: TRBV19; j_gene: TRBJ2-5; abundance: NA; CDR3aa: CASGLAGLQETQYF
len: 15; v_gene: TRBV5-4; j_gene: TRBJ1-1; abundance: once; CDR3aa: CASSGGQGRMDEAFF
len: 14; v_gene: TRBV7-6; j_gene: TRBJ2-7; abundance: NA; CDR3aa: CASSLEAGGYEQYF
len: 16; v_gene: TRBV28; j_gene: TRBJ2-7; abundance: NA; CDR3aa: CASSPTSGSWAYEQYF
len: 15; v_gene: TRBV5-4; j_gene: TRBJ2-5; abundance: NA; CDR3aa: CASSLGGGRRETQYF
len: 11; v_gene: TRBV6-6; j_gene: TRBJ2-1; abundance: NA; CDR3aa: CASSRTDEQFF
len: 16; v_gene: TRBV3-1/TRBV3-2; j_gene: TRBJ1-5; abundance: NA; CDR3aa: CASSHGTGGSRQPQHF
len: 22; v_gene: TRBV14; j_gene: NA; abundance: NA; CDR3aa: CASSQEPPPGLAGDRPPYEQYF
len: 12; v_gene: TRBV5-1; j_gene: TRBJ2-7; abundance: NA; CDR3aa: CASSLRPGEQYF
len: 16; v_gene: TRBV21-1; j_gene: TRBJ1-5; abundance: NA; CDR3aa: CASSKAVQGLDQPQHF
len: 13; v_gene: TRBV28; j_gene: TRBJ1-4; abundance: NA; CDR3aa: CATQTGGNEKLFF
len: 16; v_gene: TRBV10-3; j_gene: TRBJ1-6; abundance: once; CDR3aa: CAIREITGTGNSPLHF
len: 15; v_gene: TRBV4-1; j_gene: TRBJ2-5; abundance: NA; CDR3aa: CASSGGLAGVGTQYF
len: 15; v_gene: TRBV7-4; j_gene: TRBJ2-1; abundance: NA; CDR3aa: CASSLFSGTYNEQFF
len: 15; v_gene: TRBV19; j_gene: TRBJ2-7; abundance: NA; CDR3aa: CASSIRLAGDQEQYF
len: 14; v_gene: TRBV3-1/TRBV3-2; j_gene: TRBJ2-7; abundance: NA; CDR3aa: CASSHPGSVREQYF
len: 17; v_gene: TRBV21-1; j_gene: TRBJ2-1; abundance: once; CDR3aa: CAHSRDCLCGSYNEQFF
len: 16; v_gene: TRBV10-1; j_gene: TRBJ2-7; abundance: once; CDR3aa: CASSPSGTTLAYEQYF
len: 19; v_gene: TRBV4-1; j_gene: TRBJ1-2; abundance: NA; CDR3aa: CASSQVAGTGISADYGYTF
len: 15; v_gene: TRBV5-5; j_gene: TRBJ1-4; abundance: NA; CDR3aa: CASSLLSASNEKLFF
len: 14; v_gene: TRBV7-9; j_gene: TRBJ1-4; abundance: NA; CDR3aa: CASSLSWGREKLFF
len: 12; v_gene: TRBV5-1; j_gene: TRBJ1-1; abundance: NA; CDR3aa: CASSLVTGSPFF
len: 15; v_gene: TRBV11-2; j_gene: TRBJ2-1; abundance: NA; CDR3aa: CASSYGLAGVVEQFF
len: 13; v_gene: TRBV12-3/TRBV12-4; j_gene: TRBJ2-2; abundance: few; CDR3aa: CATAAGVDGELFF
len: 15; v_gene: TRBV7-9; j_gene: TRBJ2-3; abundance: NA; CDR3aa: CASSLGGRKTDTQYF